This is a list of T cell receptor beta chains from one sample in a study of cytomegalovirus exposure and HLA in healthy donors. Profiled with immunoSEQ multiplex PCR; TCRdb holds only in-frame clones, not every one. The sample lists under 200,000 clones, around 65% occurring once. Material: PBMCs. The receptors were gathered from a woman in her forties in good health and CMV-seropositive. CDR3s include the opening cysteine and the closing phenylalanine or tryptophan. The order of the fields is J gene, V gene, clone size, CDR3 protein. A row's size may be missing; if present it is once, few, many or a size class.

TRBJ2-1 TRBV9 - CASSPRTSGTHNEQFF
TRBJ2-7 TRBV4-3 once CASSQDRVLNEQYF
TRBJ2-5 TRBV20-1 - CSGERKETQYF
TRBJ1-6 TRBV6-5 once CASSYGRTNNSPLHF
TRBJ2-6 TRBV10-1 - CAKRTSGANVLTF
TRBJ2-7 TRBV30 - CAWSGRAGESSEQYF
TRBJ2-6 TRBV13 - CASSLSSGANVLTF
TRBJ1-2 TRBV6-1 once CASSDVNLAGGNYGYTF
TRBJ2-6 TRBV19 - CASSIAWGGSGANVLTF
TRBJ2-3 TRBV18 - CASSPLAGGTDTQYF
TRBJ2-1 TRBV27 - CASSRYDRASNEQFF
- TRBV2 - CASSVGTGDYEQYF
TRBJ1-4 TRBV28 - CASSLLGGKLFF
TRBJ2-7 TRBV5-6 - CASSLFPSGTSSSYEQYF
TRBJ1-3 TRBV5-1 - CASSSGSSGNTIYF
TRBJ1-2 TRBV6-1 - CASRRDREKGYTF
TRBJ2-5 TRBV5-1 - CASSLEGEETQYF
TRBJ2-3 TRBV28 - CASSLGLAGGQDTQYF
TRBJ1-4 TRBV4-3 - CASSQDQYSLNEKLFF
TRBJ2-5 TRBV28 few CASSRQGARETQYF
TRBJ2-7 TRBV4-1 few CASSQDGSAGGGEQYF
TRBJ2-5 TRBV4-2 few CASSQEGQPKETQYF
TRBJ2-3 TRBV4-2 - CASSQDVSGGNTDTQYF
TRBJ1-1 TRBV27 - CASSPGQGVVGTEAFF
TRBJ1-5 TRBV19 few CASSSGQGQPQHF
TRBJ1-2 TRBV7-9 - CASSFGVNYGYTF
TRBJ1-3 TRBV28 - CASRGPRGRQGNTIYF
TRBJ2-5 TRBV6-5 - CASRGQTQETQYF
TRBJ2-7 TRBV2 - CASRRDSAYEQYF
TRBJ2-7 TRBV6-5 - CASSHQFTGGYEQYF
TRBJ1-4 TRBV6-1 - CASTRARANEKLFF
- TRBV28 - CASKLPGGGEQYF
TRBJ1-3 TRBV9 - CASSSPSGGQGNTIYF
TRBJ1-2 TRBV28 few CASSAGGSGYTF
TRBJ1-2 TRBV6-4 few CASRPTGQDGYTF
TRBJ1-2 TRBV7-2 few CASNLGGVYGYTF
TRBJ1-5 TRBV7-2 - CASSLVTGNSNQPQHF
TRBJ1-2 TRBV4-3 - CASSQDLDITTRGYTF
TRBJ1-2 TRBV5-1 - CASKDTNYGYTF
TRBJ2-3 TRBV5-4 once CASSLVPGGTRPTDTQYF
TRBJ2-1 TRBV11-1 - CASSLSLVSYNEQFF
TRBJ1-1 TRBV2 - CASRGPLVNTEAFF
TRBJ2-7 TRBV6-5 once CASNGAGGLYEQYF
TRBJ2-7 TRBV5-4 few CASSFADRFYEQYF
TRBJ1-1 TRBV19 - CASSITGGYLNTEAFF
TRBJ1-1 TRBV9 once CASSAQLSLEEAFF
TRBJ1-6 TRBV5-8 - CASRQGIHNSPLHF
TRBJ2-3 TRBV25-1 once CASSEGGSGRAADTQYF
TRBJ2-7 TRBV7-9 few CASSLGNPRQGQYF
TRBJ2-5 TRBV5-1 - CASSKQGASGETQYF
TRBJ1-1 TRBV18 - CASSPEQGTEAFF
TRBJ1-2 TRBV2 - CASSELPLGYTF
TRBJ1-2 TRBV11-2 - CASSSYTGNYGYTF
TRBJ1-6 TRBV7-2 - CASNLNGPGGSPLHF
TRBJ1-3 TRBV9 - CASSVGPGDYFSGNTIYF
TRBJ1-1 TRBV25-1 - CASSDGGRTEAFF
TRBJ2-7 TRBV7-6 - CASSSGTNSYEQYF